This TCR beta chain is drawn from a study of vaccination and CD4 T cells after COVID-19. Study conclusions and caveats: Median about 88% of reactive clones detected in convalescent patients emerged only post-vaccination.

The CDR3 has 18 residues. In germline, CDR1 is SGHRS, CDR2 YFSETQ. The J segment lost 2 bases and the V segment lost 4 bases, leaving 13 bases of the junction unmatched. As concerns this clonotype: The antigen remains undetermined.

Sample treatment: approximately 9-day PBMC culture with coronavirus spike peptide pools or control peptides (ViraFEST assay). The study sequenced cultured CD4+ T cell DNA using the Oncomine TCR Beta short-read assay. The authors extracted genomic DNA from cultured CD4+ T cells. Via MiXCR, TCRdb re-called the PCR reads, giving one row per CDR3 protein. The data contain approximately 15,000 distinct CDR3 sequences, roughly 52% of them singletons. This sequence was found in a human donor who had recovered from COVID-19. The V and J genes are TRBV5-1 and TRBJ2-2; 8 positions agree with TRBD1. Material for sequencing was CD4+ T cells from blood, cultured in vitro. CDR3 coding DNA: TGCGCCAGCAGCCTTTTTGGTCGGACAGGGCCTAACACCGGGGAGCTGTTTTTT. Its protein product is CASSLFGRTGPNTGELFF.